This TCR beta chain was sequenced in a study of PD-1 blockade in classical Hodgkin lymphoma. For the study at large: Nivolumab dosing for patients was 3 mg/kg, administered intravenously every 2 weeks.

Time point reported: cycle 4 day 1 (C4D1), after five to seven weeks of nivolumab. Each patient experienced a relapse that followed autologous stem cell transplantation, and brentuximab vedotin exposure varied. Patients reached a best response of complete response, partial response or progressive disease. Study-wide results and limits: Patients who responded completely had about the same baseline diversity as newly diagnosed patients. Reports described newly diagnosed patients as having lower baseline TCR diversity than healthy donors.

The table came from immunoSEQ multiplex PCR; TCRdb's copy has only in-frame clones and leaves some out. The profile shows roughly 60,000 clones, around nine tenths of them singletons. V lost 3 bases to trimming and J lost 3 bases, with 13 bases between them. This CDR3 region has 14 residues. The germline V gene encodes CDR1 SGHDT and CDR2 YYEEEE. Of note for this clone: Its specificity is unknown.

The sequences come from peripheral blood mononuclear cells (PBMCs), collected before the fourth cycle of nivolumab. The chain combines TRBV5-6 with TRBJ2-7; no clear D. The sequence was collected from a human donor with classical Hodgkin lymphoma. CDR3 protein: CASSSFGVFYEQYF. The CDR3 nucleotides are TGTGCCAGCAGCTCGTTTGGGGTATTCTACGAGCAGTACTTC.